Described below is a single TCR beta chain sequence and its context. This sample was included in a study of control samples from healthy donors and cancer patients. Sequencing used immunoSEQ multiplex PCR; TCRdb keeps in-frame clones, though not all of them. Of 150,000 or so clones listed, approximately 90% are singletons. Germline V CDR1 and CDR2: MNHEY, SMNVEV (reference sequence). The CDR3 spans 13 residues. The trim removed 10 bases at V and 9 bases at J, leaving 11 bases unmatched. The chain has TRBV27 and TRBJ2-5, with 10 bases lining up with TRBD1. The sequencing input was blood. This receptor was identified in a man aged 35 to 55 in good health. CDR3 in amino acids: CATRGGQGVSQYF. The DNA for the CDR3 is TGTGCCACAAGGGGCGGACAGGGGGTGTCCCAGTACTTC.